Listed below are T cell receptor beta chains from one sample, sequenced in a study of identical twins. TCRdb ran MiXCR on the 5' RACE reads and lists one entry per CDR3 protein. Among just under 650,000 distinct CDR3 sequences, around 7.5% were seen once, and the ten largest hold 1.6%. These data also featured in a second study, about yellow fever vaccine responses in identical twins.

Input material: PBMCs. The receptors here all came from a woman between 18 and 30 years old in good health. Each CDR3 is given without its conserved first and last residue. The order of the fields is V gene, CDR3 protein.

>TRBV20-1
SARKIAGVYNNEQF
>TRBV7-3
ASTEGTVSGELF
>TRBV7-3
ASSLRRAGSHLRELDTQY
>TRBV29-1
SDIPNSYNEQF
>TRBV9
ASSTLYADTQY
>TRBV20-1
SARLAGLDTQY
>TRBV15
ATSSTTSDETQY
>TRBV15
ATSRDEAYRGPMNTEAF
>TRBV19
ASSGGQLMNTEAF
>TRBV20-1
SARDSAPQGAGRGETQY
>TRBV28
ASSLPRTSGNYEQY
>TRBV9
ASSVATSRKTQY
>TRBV20-1
SATSVGGSDNEQF
>TRBV27
ASSGLAGGRTDTQY
>TRBV5-6
ASSLYNSPLH
>TRBV7-2
ASSLGEGVNSYEQY
>TRBV15
ATSGGRAGTDTQY
>TRBV5-1
ASSLGGGQETQY
>TRBV3-1
ASSAVGGAPQH
>TRBV20-1
SARVPNFSVQPQH
>TRBV6-5
ASSYGGRTEAF
>TRBV12-3/TRBV12-4
ASSFRSSGGGSYNEQF
>TRBV6-1
ASSPSGRSFNEQF
>TRBV29-1
SVALETGEAEQY
>TRBV28
ASSPSPWTSGGQDTQY
>TRBV27
ASIPGGPYEQY
>TRBV9
ASSPPGQGGDTQY
>TRBV20-1
SARHEGLAGDQETQY
>TRBV20-1
SARDGTYSNQPQH
>TRBV5-1
ARGNQPQH
>TRBV12-3/TRBV12-4
ASRPIGTSGRPDTQY
>TRBV5-1
ASSWDRLAGNTGELF
>TRBV7-2
ASSLGRGGSTDTQY